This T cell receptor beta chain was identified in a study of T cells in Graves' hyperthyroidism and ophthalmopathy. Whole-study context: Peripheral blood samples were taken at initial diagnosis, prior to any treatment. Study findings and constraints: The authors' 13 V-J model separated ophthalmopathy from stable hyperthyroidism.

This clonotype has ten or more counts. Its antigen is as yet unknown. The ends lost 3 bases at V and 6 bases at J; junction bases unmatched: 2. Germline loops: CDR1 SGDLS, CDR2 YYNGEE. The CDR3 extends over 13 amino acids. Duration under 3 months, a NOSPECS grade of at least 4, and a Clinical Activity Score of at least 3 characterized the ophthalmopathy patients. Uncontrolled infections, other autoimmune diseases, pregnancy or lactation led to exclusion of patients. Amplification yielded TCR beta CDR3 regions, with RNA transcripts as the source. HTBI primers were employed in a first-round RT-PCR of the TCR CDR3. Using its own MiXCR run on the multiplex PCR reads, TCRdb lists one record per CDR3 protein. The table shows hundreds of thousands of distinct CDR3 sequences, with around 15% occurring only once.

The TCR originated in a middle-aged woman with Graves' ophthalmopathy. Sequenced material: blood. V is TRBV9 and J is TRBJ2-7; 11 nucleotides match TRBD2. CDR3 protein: CASSGGLAGEQYF. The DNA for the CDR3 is TGTGCCAGCAGCGGCGGACTAGCGGGCGAGCAGTACTTC.